The text below deals with one T cell receptor (beta chain). Its specificity is unknown. Stated time point: pretreatment peripheral blood. Individual patients had between 1 and 8 samples, taken pretreatment and on-treatment. This record belongs to a study of PD-L1 blockade in urothelial cancer. Findings of the study overall: At 3 weeks on treatment, tumor-associated clones expanded more with durable benefit.

TCR analog templates of synthetic origin were spiked into each PCR. Using immunoSEQ multiplex PCR, the repertoire was profiled, and TCRdb retains in-frame clones only, with some absent. The table records around 60,000 clones, around 81% of them present only once. With 2 bases removed from V and 4 bases from J, the gap between germline ends came to 8 bases. The germline CDR1 and CDR2 sequences are MNHNY and SVGAGI (reference sequence). The CDR3 has 13 amino acids. The chain couples TRBV6-6 to TRBJ2-5, with D possibly TRBD2 on 6 matching bases. The clonotype comes from a man aged 65 to 79 with urothelial cancer. Specimen: PBMCs, collected around atezolizumab (anti-PD-L1) treatment. The CDR3 bases are TGTGCCAGCAGTTACGGGGGACTAGAGACCCAGTACTTC. As protein: CASSYGGLETQYF.